This T cell receptor (beta chain) was captured in a study of blood T cell repertoires in COVID-19. Across the study: Samples of COVID-19 (acute and convalescent) were obtained from the United States, Italy and Spain.

This CDR3 spans 13 amino acids. The germline CDR1 and CDR2 sequences are SGDLS and YYNGEE. V gave up 3 bases and J gave up 1 base, with 7 bases separating them. This clone was seen only once. Original methodology: Estimated nucleated cell counts came from reference gene primer amplification. The table came from immunoSEQ multiplex PCR; TCRdb's copy has only in-frame clones and leaves some out. V and J calls and clone size are copied from that table; D and trimming were computed from the DNA. In the table there are under 200,000 clones, more than 85% of which are singletons. This chain connects TRBV9 to TRBJ1-1, with a weak D call TRBD1 (6 bases). Sequencing was done on a sample of peripheral blood. The source is a man aged 65 to 79 with active or convalescent COVID-19. CDR3 amino acids: CASSAQGNTEAFF. CDR3 coding DNA: TGTGCCAGCAGCGCACAGGGGAACACTGAAGCTTTCTTT.